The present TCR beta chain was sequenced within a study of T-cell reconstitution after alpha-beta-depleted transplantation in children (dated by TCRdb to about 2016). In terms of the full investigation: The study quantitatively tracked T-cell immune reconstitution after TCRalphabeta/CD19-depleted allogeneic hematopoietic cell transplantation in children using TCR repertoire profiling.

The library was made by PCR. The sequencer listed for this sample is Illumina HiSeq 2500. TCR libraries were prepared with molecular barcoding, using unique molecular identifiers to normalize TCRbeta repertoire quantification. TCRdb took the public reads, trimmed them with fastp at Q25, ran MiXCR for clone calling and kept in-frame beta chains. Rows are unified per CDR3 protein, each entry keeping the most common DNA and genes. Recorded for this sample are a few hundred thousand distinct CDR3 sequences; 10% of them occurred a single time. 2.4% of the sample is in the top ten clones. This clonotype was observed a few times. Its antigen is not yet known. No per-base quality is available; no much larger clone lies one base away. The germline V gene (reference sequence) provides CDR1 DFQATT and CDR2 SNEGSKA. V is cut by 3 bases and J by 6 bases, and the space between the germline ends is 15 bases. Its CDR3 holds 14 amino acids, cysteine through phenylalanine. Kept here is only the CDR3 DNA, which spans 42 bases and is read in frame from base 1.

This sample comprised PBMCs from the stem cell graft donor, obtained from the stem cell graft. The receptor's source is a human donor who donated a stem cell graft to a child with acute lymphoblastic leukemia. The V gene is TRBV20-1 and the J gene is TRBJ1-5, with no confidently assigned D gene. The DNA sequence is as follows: TGCAGTGCTAGGAACGGGCCCGAATCTCAGCCCCAGCATTTT. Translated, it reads CSARNGPESQPQHF.